This passage covers 10 T cell receptor beta chains from one sample sequenced in a study of blood T cell repertoires in COVID-19. Measured with immunoSEQ multiplex PCR; TCRdb has only the in-frame clones, and not every one. Among 200,000 to 250,000 clones listed, around 91% were seen once. The specimen was peripheral blood. The receptor set was obtained from a woman aged 35 to 49 with acute or convalescent COVID-19.

The chain carries TRBV19 and TRBJ2-3; the match to TRBD2 covers 8 bases. The CDR3 is made up of 16 amino acids. CDR1 and CDR2 (germline): LNHDA, SQIVND (reference sequence). Trimming took 4 bases from V and 1 from J; bases not matched to a gene: 7. This CDR3 is CASSKFFGGGTDTQYF. DNA for the CDR3: TGTGCCAGTAGTAAATTTTTCGGGGGGGGCACAGATACGCAGTATTTT.

V and J are TRBV5-5 and TRBJ2-3; 14 nucleotides align to TRBD2. CDR3 length: 15 amino acids. Germline CDR1 is SGHKS and CDR2 is YYEKEE (reference sequence). Trimming cost V 4 bases and J 6 bases; bases outside gene matches: 4. The CDR3, as DNA: TGTGCCAGCAGCGATTGGACTAGCGGGGGGGATACGCAGTATTTT. Its protein is CASSDWTSGGDTQYF.

The V and J genes are TRBV2 and TRBJ1-2; D is perhaps TRBD1 (5 bases). Germline CDR1 and CDR2: SNHLY and FYNNEI. V was clipped by 7 bases and J by 8 bases, with 17 bases between them. The CDR3 is 13 residues long. The CDR3 DNA follows: TGTGCCAGCACGGGTACTGGGGCGAGGGGCTACACCTTC. It specifies CASTGTGARGYTF.

CDR3 sequence (DNA): TGTGCCAGCAGCCAAGCTCAGATACATGGCTACACCTTC. Its translation is CASSQAQIHGYTF. This chain joins TRBV3-1 (or the pseudogene TRBV3-2) and TRBJ1-2; D remains ambiguous. Trimming removed 1 base from V and 6 bases from J, with 9 bases in between. Per the germline V gene, CDR1 is LGHDT and CDR2 is YNNKEL (reference sequence). The CDR3 is made up of 13 amino acids.

V is TRBV29-1 and J is TRBJ2-2, with 13 bases aligning to TRBD2. The germline CDR1 and CDR2 sequences are SQVTM and ANQGSEA. The CDR3 contains 15 residues. The J segment lost 5 bases and the V segment lost 4 bases, leaving 4 bases of the junction unmatched. CDR3 in amino acids: CSVGWTSGGTGELFF. Here the CDR3 DNA reads TGCAGCGTTGGGTGGACTAGCGGGGGTACCGGGGAGCTGTTTTTT.

This chain links TRBV11-3 with TRBJ1-3, with D perhaps matching TRBD1 (6 bases). The germline V gene has CDR1 SGHNT and CDR2 YENEEA. V dropped 0 bases and J dropped 4 bases, with 10 bases sitting between them. This CDR3 spans 15 amino acids. This CDR3 is CASSLEAGAGNTIYF. The CDR3 bases are TGTGCCAGCAGCTTAGAAGCAGGGGCCGGAAACACCATATATTTT.

The J gene is TRBJ2-1, the V gene TRBV27, with 7 bases that match TRBD1. Germline assignment: CDR1 MNHEY and CDR2 SMNVEV (reference sequence). The V segment lost 1 base and the J segment 3 bases; nucleotides outside the gene matches: 6. The length of the CDR3 is 16 residues. The CDR3 nucleotides read TGTGCCAGCAGTTTATTGATGGACAGGTTCTACAATGAGCAGTTCTTC. Translating it yields CASSLLMDRFYNEQFF.

The chain joins TRBV10-3 to TRBJ1-5; D is undetermined. Germline CDR1 is ENHRY and CDR2 is SYGVKD. V dropped 8 bases and J dropped 4 bases, with 12 bases sitting between them. The CDR3 totals 13 residues. This CDR3 reads CAIGPDQNQPQHF. The DNA for the CDR3 is TGTGCCATCGGCCCAGATCAGAATCAGCCCCAGCATTTT.

V usage is TRBV20-1 and J usage is TRBJ2-5; D perhaps matches TRBD1 (5 bases). Per the germline V gene, CDR1 is DFQATT and CDR2 is SNEGSKA (reference sequence). Trimming removed 7 bases at V and 2 bases at J, with 8 bases between. This CDR3 comprises 11 residues. The CDR3 nucleotides read TGCAGTGGCGACAGTCAAGAGACCCAGTACTTC. Its protein product is CSGDSQETQYF.

This chain connects TRBV3-1 (or the pseudogene TRBV3-2) to TRBJ1-1; no clear D. This CDR3 is 12 amino acids long. CDR1 is LGHDT, CDR2 YNNKEL, per germline (reference sequence). Trimming pared 4 bases from V and 5 bases from J, leaving 8 bases between. Here the CDR3 reads CASSPGRTEAFF. DNA of the CDR3: TGTGCCAGCAGCCCGGGGAGGACTGAAGCTTTCTTT.